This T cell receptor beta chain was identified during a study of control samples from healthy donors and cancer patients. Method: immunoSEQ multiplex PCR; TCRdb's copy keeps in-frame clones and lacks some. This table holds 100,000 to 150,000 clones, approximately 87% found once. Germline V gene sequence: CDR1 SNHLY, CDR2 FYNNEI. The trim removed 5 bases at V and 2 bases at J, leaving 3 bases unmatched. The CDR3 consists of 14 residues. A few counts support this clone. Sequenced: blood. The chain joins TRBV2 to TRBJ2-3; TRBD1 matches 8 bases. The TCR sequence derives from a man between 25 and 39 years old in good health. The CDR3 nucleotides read TGTGCCAGCAGTCAGGGGGCCGACACAGATACGCAGTATTTT. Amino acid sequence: CASSQGADTDTQYF.